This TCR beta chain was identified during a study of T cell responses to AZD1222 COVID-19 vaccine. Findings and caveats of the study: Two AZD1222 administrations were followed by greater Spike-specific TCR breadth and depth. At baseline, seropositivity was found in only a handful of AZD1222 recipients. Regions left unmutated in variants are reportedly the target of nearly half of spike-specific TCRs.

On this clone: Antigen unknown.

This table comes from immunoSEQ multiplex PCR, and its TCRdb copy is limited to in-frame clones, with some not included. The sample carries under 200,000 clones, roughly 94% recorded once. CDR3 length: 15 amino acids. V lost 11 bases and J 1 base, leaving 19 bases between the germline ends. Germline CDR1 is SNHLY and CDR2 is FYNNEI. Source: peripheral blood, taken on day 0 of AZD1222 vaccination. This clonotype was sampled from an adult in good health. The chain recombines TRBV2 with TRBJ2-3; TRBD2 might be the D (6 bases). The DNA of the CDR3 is TGTGCCTCCCCAGACCGGGACTGGGGCACAGATACGCAGTATTTT. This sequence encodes CASPDRDWGTDTQYF.